Sequencing of this T cell receptor (beta chain) was carried out in a study of blood T cell repertoires in COVID-19. Authors' methods: Estimated nucleated cell counts came from reference gene primer amplification. Clones were sequenced by immunoSEQ multiplex PCR, and TCRdb holds only the in-frame ones, with some missing. V and J calls and clone size follow that table, whereas D and trimming were derived from the DNA. The sample shows more than 200,000 clones, just under 90% of them seen only once. V lost 0 bases and J 7 bases, leaving 13 bases between the germline ends. Germline CDR1 is LGHDT and CDR2 is YNNKEL (reference sequence). The CDR3 spans 16 residues.

The origin of this receptor is a woman aged 25 to 39 with acute COVID-19. The J gene is TRBJ1-6, the V gene TRBV3-1 (or the pseudogene TRBV3-2); TRBD1 is a possible D gene (5 bases). The source material was PBMCs or T cells enriched from blood (not recorded which). The CDR3 loop reads CASSQDWAGRNSPLHF. The CDR3, as DNA: TGTGCCAGCAGCCAAGATTGGGCAGGGAGGAATTCACCCCTCCACTTT.